The 25 T cell receptor beta chains below were found in one sample sequenced in a study of T-cell reconstitution after alpha-beta-depleted transplantation in children. Preparation of the TCRbeta library used unique molecular identifiers. TCRdb reprocessed the PCR reads via MiXCR and lists one record per CDR3 protein. Of under 85,000 distinct CDR3 sequences in the sample, over 15% were seen once. The material sequenced was PBMCs, mostly from graft donor cells, taken 360 days after TCRalphabeta/CD19-depleted stem cell transplant. All receptors come from a male patient between 2 and 9 years old who had a stem cell transplant for acute lymphoblastic leukemia, so the T cells may come from the graft donor.

This chain connects TRBV7-2 to TRBJ2-4; 10 positions agree with TRBD1. The V and J ends lost 7 bases and 8 bases, in that order; junction bases with no gene match: 14. The CDR3 has 16 residues. The germline CDR1 and CDR2 sequences are SGHTA and FQGNSA. The CDR3, as DNA: TGTGCCAGCAACTACTGGACAGGGGGATATTTGGACATTCAGTACTTC. This gives the protein CASNYWTGGYLDIQYF.

The rearrangement uses TRBV12-3 or TRBV12-4 and TRBJ1-4, with D perhaps TRBD1 (5 bases). V lost 3 bases and J 7 bases, leaving 12 bases between the germline ends. This CDR3 has 14 residues. CDR3 protein: CASSFWGSGEKLFF. Here the CDR3 DNA reads TGTGCCAGCAGTTTCTGGGGGTCGGGTGAAAAACTGTTTTTT.

This clonotype appeared a few times. The J gene is TRBJ2-7, the V gene TRBV12-3 or TRBV12-4, with 9 bases lining up with TRBD1. V gave up 6 bases and J gave up 7 bases; unmatched junction bases: 16. This CDR3 contains 16 residues. CDR3 protein: CASSISLLQGAREQYF. The DNA for the CDR3 is TGTGCCAGCAGCATTAGTTTGTTACAGGGGGCCAGGGAGCAGTACTTC.

The chain combines TRBV20-1 with TRBJ2-7, with 9 bases lining up with TRBD1. The CDR3 totals 13 residues. Germline loops: CDR1 DFQATT, CDR2 SNEGSKA (reference sequence). After removal of 5 bases from V and 3 bases from J, the junction contained 5 bases not matched to a gene. The DNA of the CDR3 is TGCAGTGCTTGGGACAGGGTGGGCTACGAGCAGTACTTC. It specifies CSAWDRVGYEQYF.

The chain couples TRBV20-1 to TRBJ2-5; D possibly corresponds to TRBD2 (5 bases). CDR3 length: 15 amino acids. Germline V gives CDR1 DFQATT, CDR2 SNEGSKA (reference sequence). V lost 0 bases to trimming and J lost 9 bases, with 20 bases between them. Here the CDR3 DNA reads TGCAGTGCTAGAGAGATAAGCGGCAAGGCGACCCCCCAGTACTTC. It is translated as CSAREISGKATPQYF.

This clonotype occurred a few times. The chain combines TRBV12-3 or TRBV12-4 with TRBJ1-1; D is unclear. This CDR3 comprises 14 residues. Trimming took off 0 bases at V and 5 bases at J, with 10 bases between the two ends. Written as DNA, the CDR3 is TGTGCCAGCAGTTTAGCTTTCGGAGGGACTGAAGCTTTCTTT. This sequence encodes CASSLAFGGTEAFF.

The chain combines TRBV7-8 with TRBJ2-5; 7 bases match TRBD2. Germline CDR1 is SGHVS and CDR2 is FQNEAQ. CDR3 length: 14 residues. V shed 4 bases, J shed 5 bases, and the junction held 7 bases outside the gene matches. CDR3 bases: TGTGCCAGCAGCTCCGGGTCCGGGGGGGAGACCCAGTACTTC. It specifies CASSSGSGGETQYF.

The rearrangement links TRBV7-6 to TRBJ2-7; 7 bases map to TRBD1. The CDR3 has 15 residues. CDR1 is SGHVS, CDR2 FNYEAQ, per germline. The trim removed 4 bases at V and 6 bases at J, leaving 12 bases unmatched. CDR3 nucleotide sequence: TGTGCCAGCAGCTCAATGACAGGGAAGTGGCGCGAGCAGTACTTC. The encoded protein is CASSSMTGKWREQYF.

This clonotype turned up a few times. The gene calls are TRBV11-2 and TRBJ2-7; D gene uncertain. Between the trimmed V and J ends, which lost 1 base and 3 bases, there was a span of 10 bases. CDR1 is SGHAT and CDR2 is FQNNGV in the germline V gene. The CDR3 is 14 amino acids. The CDR3 sequence: CASSLVPGVYEQYF. The DNA for the CDR3 is TGTGCCAGCAGCTTAGTTCCAGGTGTCTACGAGCAGTACTTC.

CDR3 DNA: TGTGCCAGCAGATTACCAGGGGTTGCCTACGAGCAGTACTTC. Translation gives CASRLPGVAYEQYF. V and J are TRBV28 and TRBJ2-7, with D perhaps matching TRBD1 (6 bases). The V gene lost 6 bases and the J gene lost 2 bases, with 14 bases spanning the gap. From germline, CDR1 is MDHEN and CDR2 SYDVKM. The CDR3 is 14 amino acids.

The chain carries TRBV29-1 and TRBJ2-5; a possible D gene is TRBD2 (6 bases). Germline lookup yields CDR1 SQVTM and CDR2 ANQGSEA. This CDR3 contains 14 residues. Deletions cut 4 bases from V and 6 bases from J, with 18 bases between. The DNA for the CDR3 is TGCAGCGTTGTCCCGGGACTTAGTCAAAAGACCCAGTACTTC. Residues: CSVVPGLSQKTQYF.

This clonotype was picked up a small number of times. The V call is TRBV4-1, the J call TRBJ2-1, with D tentatively TRBD1 or TRBD2 (5 bases each). Trimming removed 4 bases from V and 8 bases from J, with 15 bases in between. The CDR3 covers 14 residues. Germline V gene lookup returns CDR1 MGHRA and CDR2 YSYEKL. The CDR3 sequence: CASSRPGTADEQFF. CDR3 bases: TGCGCCAGCAGCCGACCCGGGACCGCGGATGAGCAGTTCTTC.

The genes are TRBV5-1 and TRBJ2-7; D not resolved. The CDR3 totals 11 residues. Germline V gene data show CDR1 as SGHRS and CDR2 as YFSETQ. V lost 0 bases and J 7 bases, leaving 5 bases between the germline ends. The CDR3 DNA sequence: TGCGCCAGCAGCTTGGCCGGGGAGCAGTACTTC. Residues: CASSLAGEQYF.

This clonotype was seen a handful of times. The V and J genes are TRBV11-3 and TRBJ2-7, with D uncertain. The CDR3 spans 13 residues. V was trimmed by 6 bases and J by 3 bases, leaving 12 bases between them. Germline V CDR1 and CDR2: SGHNT, YENEEA. The CDR3 here is CASSSWEHYEQYF. The DNA of the CDR3 is TGTGCCAGCAGTAGTTGGGAACACTACGAGCAGTACTTC. The variable domain in full, completed from reference TRBV11-3 and TRBJ2-7, reads EAGVVQSPRYKIIEKKQPVAFWCNPISGHNTLYWYLQNLGQGPELLIRYENEEAVDDSQLPKDRFSAERLKGVDSTLKIQPAELGDSAVYLCASSSWEHYEQYFGPGTRLTVT.

The chain uses TRBV12-3 or TRBV12-4 and TRBJ2-3; 10 bases are shared with TRBD2. V dropped 6 bases and J dropped 6; count of bases not matched to a gene: 6. The CDR3 runs 14 residues. The CDR3 DNA reads as TGTGCCAGCAGAGCTAGCGGGAGTCGGGATACGCAGTATTTT. This translates into CASRASGSRDTQYF.

This clonotype was picked up a small number of times. V is TRBV19 and J is TRBJ2-7; 8 nucleotides agree with TRBD2. The CDR3 has 14 residues. V shed 5 bases and J 3 bases; nucleotides not matched to a gene: 6. CDR1 and CDR2 (germline): LNHDA, SQIVND (reference sequence). CDR3 nucleotide sequence: TGTGCCAGTAGTGCTCCGGGACTAGTCTACGAGCAGTACTTC. It codes for CASSAPGLVYEQYF.

There are a few counts of this clonotype. CDR3 in DNA: TGCGCCAGCAGCTTGGTTGGTGCCAGGGGGCAAGAGACCCAGTACTTC. Translated, it gives CASSLVGARGQETQYF. The chain has TRBV5-1 and TRBJ2-5; 7 nucleotides line up with TRBD1. Germline V lookup: CDR1 SGHRS, CDR2 YFSETQ. V was clipped by 0 bases and J by 2 bases; unmatched bases: 7. The CDR3 is 16 residues long.

This clonotype turned up a few times. The chain links TRBV4-2 to TRBJ2-1; the D gene is possibly TRBD2 (6 bases). The CDR3 spans 15 residues. Per germline, CDR1 LGHNA and CDR2 YNFKEQ. V was cut by 1 base and J by 4 bases, with 11 bases left in between. In DNA, the CDR3 is TGTGCCAGCAGCCAAGGCTCTAGCGCTTACAATGAGCAGTTCTTC. This sequence encodes CASSQGSSAYNEQFF.

V and J are TRBV5-1 and TRBJ2-3, with D possibly matching TRBD2 (5 bases). Germline CDR1 reads SGHRS; CDR2 reads YFSETQ. V lost 4 bases and J 4 bases, leaving 10 bases between the germline ends. CDR3 length: 13 residues. The CDR3 loop is CASSGGPSDTQYF. DNA for the CDR3: TGCGCCAGCAGCGGAGGACCTTCAGATACGCAGTATTTT. Full variable domain (missing parts from reference TRBV5-1 and TRBJ2-3): KAGVTQTPRYLIKTRGQQVTLSCSPISGHRSVSWYQQTPGQGLQFLFEYFSETQRNKGNFPGRFSGRQFSNSRSEMNVSTLELGDSALYLCASSGGPSDTQYFGPGTRLTVL.

In this sample, this clonotype turned up many times. The rearrangement uses TRBV7-9 and TRBJ2-1; TRBD1 or TRBD2 may be the D gene (5 bases each). Germline values: CDR1 SEHNR, CDR2 FQNEAQ (reference sequence). Trimming took 3 bases from V and 10 from J, leaving 16 bases between them. The CDR3 totals 14 residues. The DNA of the CDR3 is TGTGCCAGCAGCTTTGGGGGACCGCCGGGGGAGCAGTTCTTC. This codes for CASSFGGPPGEQFF.

The table lists this clonotype with many counts. The V and J genes are TRBV6-1 and TRBJ1-2; a possible D gene is TRBD1 (5 bases). Germline V CDR1 and CDR2: MNHNS, SASEGT. The CDR3 runs 13 residues. V was shortened by 4 bases and J by 4 bases, with 10 bases between the two germline ends. Here the CDR3 DNA reads TGTGCCAGCAGTGTCCGGGACGGCTATGGCTACACCTTC. Protein product: CASSVRDGYGYTF.

The rearrangement joins TRBV6-5 to TRBJ1-2, with TRBD1 matching 8 bases. The CDR3 has 11 residues. Germline-derived CDR1 and CDR2 are MNHEY and SVGAGI. Trimming took 10 bases from V and 4 from J; bases not matched to a gene: 2. CDR3 sequence reads: CATGQGYGYTF. CDR3 bases: TGTGCCACCGGACAGGGCTATGGCTACACCTTC.

This clonotype was counted between two and nine times. The genes are TRBV20-1 and TRBJ2-1; no definite D call. Trimming removed 4 bases at V and 13 bases at J, with 14 bases between. Germline V CDR1 and CDR2: DFQATT, SNEGSKA (reference sequence). The CDR3 sequence is 11 residues long. CDR3 sequence: CSATYPVKQFF. The DNA of the CDR3 is TGCAGTGCTACCTACCCGGTGAAACAGTTCTTC.

This clonotype was counted only a few times. This chain connects TRBV7-6 to TRBJ2-3, with TRBD2 matching over 7 bases. Germline V CDR1 and CDR2: SGHVS, FNYEAQ. The CDR3 consists of 20 residues. The trim removed 1 base at V and 0 bases at J, leaving 16 bases unmatched. CDR3 region: CASSLVPPDTERESTDTQYF. CDR3 DNA sequence: TGTGCCAGCAGCTTAGTACCCCCTGATACCGAGCGGGAAAGCACAGATACGCAGTATTTT.

The gene calls are TRBV30 and TRBJ1-1; 8 bases fit TRBD1. V was clipped by 2 bases and J by 5 bases; unmatched bases: 7. The CDR3 runs to 14 residues. Germline lookup yields CDR1 GTSNPN and CDR2 SVGIG (reference sequence). The CDR3 nucleotides are TGTGCCTGGAGTCGCAGGGGGCGGGAAACTGAAGCTTTCTTT. Amino acids: CAWSRRGRETEAFF. The full variable domain, in which reference TRBV30 and TRBJ1-1 provide the parts outside the CDR3, is SQTIHQWPATLVQPVGSPLSLECTVEGTSNPNLYWYRQAAGRGLQLLFYSVGIGQISSEVPQNLSASRPQDRQFILSSKKLLLSDSGFYLCAWSRRGRETEAFFGQGTRLTVV.